This T cell receptor (beta chain) emerged from a study of blood T cell repertoires in COVID-19. Study-level background: Both acute and convalescent COVID-19 samples were obtained from the United States, Italy and Spain. The cDNA or gDNA used as material had been derived from T cells, B-cell-depleted T cells, or PBMCs.

Authors' data handling: Quantification of nucleated cells was approximated via reference gene primer amplification. TCRdb's copy holds only in-frame clones and misses some; the assay was immunoSEQ multiplex PCR. Clonal size and the V and J genes are those of that table, whereas D and trimming came from the DNA. The repertoire holds about 120,000 clones, with about 74% as singletons. CDR3 length: 15 amino acids. Germline CDR1 reads SEHNR; CDR2 reads FQNEAQ (reference sequence). V trimming: 6 bases; J trimming: 7 bases; junction bases outside the gene matches: 10. This sequence originates from a human donor in a cohort sampled during active COVID-19. The sequenced sample consisted of peripheral blood. The genes are TRBV7-9 and TRBJ1-5; 9 bases line up with TRBD1. The CDR3 protein is CASSSGQGYEQPQHF. CDR3 nucleotides: TGTGCCAGCAGTTCGGGACAGGGCTATGAACAGCCCCAGCATTTT.